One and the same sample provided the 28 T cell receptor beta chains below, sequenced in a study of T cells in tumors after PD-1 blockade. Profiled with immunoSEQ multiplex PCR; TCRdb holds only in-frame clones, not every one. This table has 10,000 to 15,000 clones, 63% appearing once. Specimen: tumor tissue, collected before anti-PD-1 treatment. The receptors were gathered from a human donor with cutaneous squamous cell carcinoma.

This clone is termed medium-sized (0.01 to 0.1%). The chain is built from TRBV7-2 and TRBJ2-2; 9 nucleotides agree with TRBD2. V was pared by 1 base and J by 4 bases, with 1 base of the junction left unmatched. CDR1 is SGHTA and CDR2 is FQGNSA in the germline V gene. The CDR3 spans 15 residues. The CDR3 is CASSLVTSGTGELFF. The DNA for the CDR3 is TGTGCCAGCAGCTTAGTGACTAGCGGCACCGGGGAGCTGTTTTTT.

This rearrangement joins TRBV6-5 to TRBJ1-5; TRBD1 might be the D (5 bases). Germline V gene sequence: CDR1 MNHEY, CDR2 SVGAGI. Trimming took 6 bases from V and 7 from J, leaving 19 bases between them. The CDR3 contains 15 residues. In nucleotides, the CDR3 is TGTGCCAGCAGCGGGGGTGGGGGGGGAGACCAGCCCCAGCATTTT. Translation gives CASSGGGGGDQPQHF.

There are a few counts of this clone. This CDR3 is CAWTLDGPRGTEAFF. The CDR3 region has the DNA TGTGCCTGGACCCTAGATGGTCCAAGGGGCACTGAAGCTTTCTTT. The rearrangement uses TRBV30 and TRBJ1-1, with D possibly matching TRBD1 (5 bases). Trimming shortened V by 4 bases and J by 4 bases, and 19 bases separated the two germline ends. The germline gives CDR1 GTSNPN, CDR2 SVGIG (reference sequence). The CDR3 loop spans 15 amino acids.

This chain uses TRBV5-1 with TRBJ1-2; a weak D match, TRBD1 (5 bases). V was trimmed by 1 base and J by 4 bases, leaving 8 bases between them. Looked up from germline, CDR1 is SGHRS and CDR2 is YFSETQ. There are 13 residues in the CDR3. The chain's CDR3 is CASSLNQGYGYTF. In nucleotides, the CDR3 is TGCGCCAGCAGCTTGAATCAGGGCTATGGCTACACCTTC.

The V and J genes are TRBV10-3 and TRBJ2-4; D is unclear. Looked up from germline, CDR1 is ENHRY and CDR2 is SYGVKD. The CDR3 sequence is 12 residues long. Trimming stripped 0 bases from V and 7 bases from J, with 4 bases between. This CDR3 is CAISESGNIQYF. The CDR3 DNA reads TGTGCCATCAGTGAGTCGGGTAACATTCAGTACTTC.

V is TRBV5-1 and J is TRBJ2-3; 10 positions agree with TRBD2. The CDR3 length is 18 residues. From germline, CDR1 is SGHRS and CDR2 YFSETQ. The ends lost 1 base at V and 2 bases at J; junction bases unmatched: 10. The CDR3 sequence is CASSLTLLAGANTDTQYF. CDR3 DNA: TGCGCCAGCAGCTTGACGCTGCTAGCGGGGGCAAACACAGATACGCAGTATTTT. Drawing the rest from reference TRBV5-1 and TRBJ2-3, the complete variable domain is KAGVTQTPRYLIKTRGQQVTLSCSPISGHRSVSWYQQTPGQGLQFLFEYFSETQRNKGNFPGRFSGRQFSNSRSEMNVSTLELGDSALYLCASSLTLLAGANTDTQYFGPGTRLTVL.

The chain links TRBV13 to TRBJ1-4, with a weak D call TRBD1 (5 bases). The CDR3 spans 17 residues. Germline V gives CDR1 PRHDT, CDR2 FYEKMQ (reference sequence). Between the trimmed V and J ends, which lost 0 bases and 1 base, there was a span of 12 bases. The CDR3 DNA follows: TGTGCCAGCAGCTTAGGAGGCTTGGGGGGAACTAATGAAAAACTGTTTTTT. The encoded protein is CASSLGGLGGTNEKLFF.

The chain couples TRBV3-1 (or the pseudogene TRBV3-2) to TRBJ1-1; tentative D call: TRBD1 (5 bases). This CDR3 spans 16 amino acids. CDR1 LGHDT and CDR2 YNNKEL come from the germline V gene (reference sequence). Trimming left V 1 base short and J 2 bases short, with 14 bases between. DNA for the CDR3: TGTGCCAGCAGCCAAGGGGGTGAGGGGCTAAACACTGAAGCTTTCTTT. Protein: CASSQGGEGLNTEAFF.

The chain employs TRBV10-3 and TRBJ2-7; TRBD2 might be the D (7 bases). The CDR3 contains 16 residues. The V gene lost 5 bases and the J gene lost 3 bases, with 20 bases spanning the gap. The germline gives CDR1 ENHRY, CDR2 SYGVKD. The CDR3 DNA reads TGTGCCATCAGTCGGTTCGTGGGAGGGGGGGACTACGAGCAGTACTTC. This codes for CAISRFVGGGDYEQYF.

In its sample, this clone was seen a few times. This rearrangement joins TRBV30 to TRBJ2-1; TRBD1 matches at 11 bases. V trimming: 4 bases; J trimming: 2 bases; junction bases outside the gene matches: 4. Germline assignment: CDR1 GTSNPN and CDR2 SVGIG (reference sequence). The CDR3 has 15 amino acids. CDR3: CAWTLGQGAYNEQFF. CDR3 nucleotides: TGTGCCTGGACTCTGGGACAGGGGGCCTACAATGAGCAGTTCTTC.

CDR3 nucleotide sequence: TGCAGCGTTGGGCAGGAGCGGGGAAGGAACACTGAAGCTTTCTTT. Amino acid sequence: CSVGQERGRNTEAFF. The chain has TRBV29-1 and TRBJ1-1; no clear D. The V gene lost 4 bases and the J gene lost 1 base, with 16 bases spanning the gap. This CDR3 is built from 15 residues. CDR1 is SQVTM, CDR2 ANQGSEA, per germline.

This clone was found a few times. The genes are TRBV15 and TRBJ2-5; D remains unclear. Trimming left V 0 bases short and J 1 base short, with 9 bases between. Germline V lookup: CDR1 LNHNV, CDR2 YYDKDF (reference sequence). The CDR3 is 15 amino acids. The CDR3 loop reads CATSRDAATQETQYF. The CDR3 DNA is TGTGCCACCAGCAGAGATGCAGCGACCCAAGAGACCCAGTACTTC.

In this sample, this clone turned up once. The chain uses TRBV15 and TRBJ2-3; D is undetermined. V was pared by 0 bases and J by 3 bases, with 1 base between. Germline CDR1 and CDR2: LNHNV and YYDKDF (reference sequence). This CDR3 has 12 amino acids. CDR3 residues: CATSRETDTQYF. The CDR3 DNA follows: TGTGCCACCAGCAGAGAAACAGATACGCAGTATTTT.

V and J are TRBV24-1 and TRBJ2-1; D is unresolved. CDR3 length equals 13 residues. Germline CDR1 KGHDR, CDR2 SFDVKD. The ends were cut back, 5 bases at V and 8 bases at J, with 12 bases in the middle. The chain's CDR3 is CATSAPPSDEQFF. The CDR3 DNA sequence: TGTGCCACCAGTGCCCCTCCGTCGGATGAGCAGTTCTTC.

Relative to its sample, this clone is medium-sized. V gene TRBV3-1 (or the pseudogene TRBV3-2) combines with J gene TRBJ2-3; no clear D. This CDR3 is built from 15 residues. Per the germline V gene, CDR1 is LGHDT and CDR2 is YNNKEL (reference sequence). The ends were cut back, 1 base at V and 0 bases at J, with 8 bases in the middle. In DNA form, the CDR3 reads TGTGCCAGCAGCCAAGGGTCAGCGAGCACAGATACGCAGTATTTT. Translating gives CASSQGSASTDTQYF.

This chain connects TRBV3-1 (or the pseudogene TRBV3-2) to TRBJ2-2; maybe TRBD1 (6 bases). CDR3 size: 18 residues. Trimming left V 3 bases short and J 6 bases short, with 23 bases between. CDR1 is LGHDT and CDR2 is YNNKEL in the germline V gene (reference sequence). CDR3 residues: CASSHPLSRGRDPGELFF. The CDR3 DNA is TGTGCCAGCAGCCACCCCCTAAGCAGGGGCCGCGATCCCGGGGAGCTGTTTTTT.

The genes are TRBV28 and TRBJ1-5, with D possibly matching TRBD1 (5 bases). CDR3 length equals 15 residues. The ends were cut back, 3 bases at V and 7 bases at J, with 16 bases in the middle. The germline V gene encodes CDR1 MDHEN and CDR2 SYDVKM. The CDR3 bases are TGTGCCAGCAGTTTGGGGGGTGTGGTATACCAGCCCCAGCATTTT. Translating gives CASSLGGVVYQPQHF.

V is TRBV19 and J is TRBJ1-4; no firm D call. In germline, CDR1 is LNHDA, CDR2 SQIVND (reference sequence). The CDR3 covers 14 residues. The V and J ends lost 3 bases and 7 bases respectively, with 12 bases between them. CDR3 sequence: CASSMRPAGEKLFF. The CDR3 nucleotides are TGTGCCAGTAGTATGAGGCCTGCCGGTGAAAAACTGTTTTTT. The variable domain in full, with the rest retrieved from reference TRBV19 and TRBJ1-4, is DGGITQSPKYLFRKEGQNVTLSCEQNLNHDAMYWYRQDPGQGLRLIYYSQIVNDFQKGDIAEGYSVSREKKESFPLTVTSAQKNPTAFYLCASSMRPAGEKLFFGSGTQLSVL.

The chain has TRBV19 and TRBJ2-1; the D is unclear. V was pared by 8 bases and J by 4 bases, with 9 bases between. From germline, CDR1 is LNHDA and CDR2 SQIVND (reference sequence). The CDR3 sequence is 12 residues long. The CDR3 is CASRGTYNEQFF. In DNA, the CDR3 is TGTGCCAGTCGCGGCACGTACAATGAGCAGTTCTTC.

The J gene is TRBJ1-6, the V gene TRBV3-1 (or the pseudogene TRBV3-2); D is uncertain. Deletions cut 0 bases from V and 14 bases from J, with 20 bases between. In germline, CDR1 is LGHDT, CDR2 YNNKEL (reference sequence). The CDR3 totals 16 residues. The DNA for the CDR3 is TGTGCCAGCAGCCAAGATCGGGGAAAAGGGCCCTCGGCCCTCCACTTT. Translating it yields CASSQDRGKGPSALHF.

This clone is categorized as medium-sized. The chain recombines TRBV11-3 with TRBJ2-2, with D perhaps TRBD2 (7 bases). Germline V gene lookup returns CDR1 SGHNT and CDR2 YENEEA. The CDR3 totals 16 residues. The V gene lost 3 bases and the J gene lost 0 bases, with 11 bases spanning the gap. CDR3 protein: CASSFWGGPNTGELFF. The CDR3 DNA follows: TGTGCCAGCAGCTTTTGGGGGGGCCCGAACACCGGGGAGCTGTTTTTT.

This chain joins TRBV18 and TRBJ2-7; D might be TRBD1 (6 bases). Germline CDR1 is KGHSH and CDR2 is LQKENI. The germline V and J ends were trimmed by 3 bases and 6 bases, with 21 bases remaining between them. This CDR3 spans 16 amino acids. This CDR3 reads CASSPKMYWGHFEQYF. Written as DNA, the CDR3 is TGTGCCAGCTCACCCAAAATGTATTGGGGACACTTCGAGCAGTACTTC.

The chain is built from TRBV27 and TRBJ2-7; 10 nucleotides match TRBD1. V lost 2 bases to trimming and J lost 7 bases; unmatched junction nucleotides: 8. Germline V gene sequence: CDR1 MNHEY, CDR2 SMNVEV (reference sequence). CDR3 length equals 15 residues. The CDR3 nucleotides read TGTGCCAGCAGTTTACTTCCGACAGGGGGCTATGAGCAGTACTTC. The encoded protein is CASSLLPTGGYEQYF.

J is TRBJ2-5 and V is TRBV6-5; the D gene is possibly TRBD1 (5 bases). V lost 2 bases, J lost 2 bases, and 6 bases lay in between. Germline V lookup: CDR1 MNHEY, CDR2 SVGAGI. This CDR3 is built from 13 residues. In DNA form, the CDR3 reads TGTGCCAGCAGTTACGACAGACAAGAGACCCAGTACTTC. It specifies CASSYDRQETQYF.

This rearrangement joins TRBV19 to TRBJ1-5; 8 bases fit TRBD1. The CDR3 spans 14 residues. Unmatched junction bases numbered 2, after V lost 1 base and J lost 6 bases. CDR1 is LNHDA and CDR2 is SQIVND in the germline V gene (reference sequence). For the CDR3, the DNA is TGTGCCAGTAGTATAGCAGGGGGCCCTCAGCCCCAGCATTTT. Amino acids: CASSIAGGPQPQHF.

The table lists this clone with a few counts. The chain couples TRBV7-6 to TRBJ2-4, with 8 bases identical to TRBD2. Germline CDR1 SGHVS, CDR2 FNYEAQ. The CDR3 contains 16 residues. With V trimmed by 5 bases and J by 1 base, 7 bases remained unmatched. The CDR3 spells CASSPDRGGAKNIQYF. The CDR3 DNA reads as TGTGCCAGCAGCCCTGACCGGGGGGGCGCCAAAAACATTCAGTACTTC.

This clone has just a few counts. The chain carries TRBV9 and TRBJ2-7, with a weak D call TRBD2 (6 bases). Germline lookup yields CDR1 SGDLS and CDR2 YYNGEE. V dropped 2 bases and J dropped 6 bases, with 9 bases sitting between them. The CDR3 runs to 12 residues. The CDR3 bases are TGTGCCAGCAGCGTGCGGGGCTCCGAGCAGTACTTC. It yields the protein CASSVRGSEQYF. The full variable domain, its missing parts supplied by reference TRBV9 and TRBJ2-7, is DSGVTQTPKHLITATGQRVTLRCSPRSGDLSVYWYQQSLDQGLQFLIQYYNGEERAKGNILERFSAQQFPDLHSELNLSSLELGDSALYFCASSVRGSEQYFGPGTRLTVT.

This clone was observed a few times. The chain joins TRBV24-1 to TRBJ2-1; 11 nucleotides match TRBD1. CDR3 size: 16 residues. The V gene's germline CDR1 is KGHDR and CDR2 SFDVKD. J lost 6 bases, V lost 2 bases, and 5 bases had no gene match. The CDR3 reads CATSDSGTGGSNEQFF. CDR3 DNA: TGTGCCACCAGTGATTCCGGGACAGGGGGTTCCAATGAGCAGTTCTTC.